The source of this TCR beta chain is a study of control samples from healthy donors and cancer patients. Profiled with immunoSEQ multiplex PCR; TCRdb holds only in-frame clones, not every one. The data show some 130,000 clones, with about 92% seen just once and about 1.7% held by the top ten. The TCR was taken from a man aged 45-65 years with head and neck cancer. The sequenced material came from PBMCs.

CDR3 loop: CASSIRYTGQGDHTQYF. As DNA, the CDR3 is TGTGCCAGCAGCATACGCTACACAGGACAGGGGGATCATACGCAGTATTTT. The V call is TRBV7-2, the J call TRBJ2-3, with 10 bases that match TRBD1. This CDR3 has 17 residues. Per the germline V gene, CDR1 is SGHTA and CDR2 is FQGNSA. After removal of 5 bases from V and 7 bases from J, the junction contained 15 bases not matched to a gene.